One and the same sample provided the 25 T cell receptor beta chains below, sequenced in a study of blood T cell repertoires in COVID-19. Measured with immunoSEQ multiplex PCR; TCRdb has only the in-frame clones, and not every one. Of about 250,000 clones in the sample, 85% to 95% were seen once. The sample consisted of PBMCs or T cells enriched from blood (not recorded which). These receptors originate from a woman aged 18-30 years who had recovered from COVID-19.

J is TRBJ1-1 and V is TRBV5-4; no clear D gene. This CDR3 region has 13 residues. Trimming cost V 1 base and J 1 base, with 5 bases left between them. CDR1 and CDR2 from the germline V gene are SGHNT and YYREEE (reference sequence). For the CDR3, the DNA is TGTGCCAGCAGCTTGAGAGGGAACACTGAAGCTTTCTTT. It is translated as CASSLRGNTEAFF.

V usage is TRBV4-2 and J usage is TRBJ1-5; TRBD1 agrees at 10 bases. The CDR3 totals 18 residues. V shed 5 bases and J 3 bases; nucleotides not matched to a gene: 13. Per germline, CDR1 LGHNA and CDR2 YNFKEQ. CDR3 nucleotides: TGTGCCAGCAGCGTAAGGGACAGGGGCCTCCCTAACAATCAGCCCCAGCATTTT. Its protein is CASSVRDRGLPNNQPQHF.

V and J are TRBV3-1 (or the pseudogene TRBV3-2) and TRBJ1-2, with D hard to call. The CDR3 covers 13 residues. Germline values: CDR1 LGHDT, CDR2 YNNKEL (reference sequence). Trimming left V 4 bases short and J 8 bases short, with 14 bases between. In DNA form, the CDR3 reads TGTGCCAGCAGCCCCCCGTCAGTGAGGGGCTACACCTTC. It encodes CASSPPSVRGYTF.

This clone was seen a handful of times. The rearrangement uses TRBV5-1 and TRBJ1-3; 7 bases agree with TRBD1. CDR1 is SGHRS and CDR2 is YFSETQ in the germline V gene. The CDR3 runs to 15 residues. Trimming at V came to 0 bases and at J to 5 bases, leaving 5 bases not matched to a gene. The CDR3 nucleotides are TGCGCCAGCAGCTTGGAGTCAGGGGGTAGAAACACCATATATTTT. This codes for CASSLESGGRNTIYF.

This rearrangement joins TRBV9 to TRBJ2-2, with D tentatively TRBD1 (5 bases). The CDR3 is made up of 15 amino acids. Germline V gene lookup returns CDR1 SGDLS and CDR2 YYNGEE. Deletions cut 0 bases from V and 5 bases from J, with 11 bases between. The CDR3 sequence: CASSVGSGMTGELFF. The CDR3 DNA is TGTGCCAGCAGCGTAGGTTCAGGGATGACCGGGGAGCTGTTTTTT.

The chain carries TRBV9 and TRBJ1-1; no firm D call. The CDR3 length is 14 residues. Between the trimmed V and J ends, which lost 3 bases and 1 base, there was a span of 10 bases. Germline CDR1 is SGDLS and CDR2 is YYNGEE. The DNA for the CDR3 is TGTGCCAGCAGCGAGATATCAGGGAACACTGAAGCTTTCTTT. Protein sequence: CASSEISGNTEAFF.

The genes are TRBV11-3 and TRBJ1-1; D ambiguous. This CDR3 has 13 amino acids. Trimming removed 5 bases from V and 1 base from J, with 8 bases in between. Germline CDR1 SGHNT, CDR2 YENEEA. In DNA, the CDR3 is TGTGCCAGCAGCCGGGTCGGGAACACTGAAGCTTTCTTT. Translating gives CASSRVGNTEAFF.

This sequence joins TRBV3-1 (or the pseudogene TRBV3-2) and TRBJ2-7; D possibly corresponds to TRBD1 (5 bases). V shed 2 bases and J shed 2 bases, with 13 bases lying between them. This CDR3 has 15 amino acids. In germline, CDR1 is LGHDT, CDR2 YNNKEL (reference sequence). The CDR3 region has the DNA TGTGCCAGCAGCCAAACGCCAGGGTATACCTACGAGCAGTACTTC. As protein: CASSQTPGYTYEQYF.

This chain joins TRBV7-8 and TRBJ2-3; weak D call: TRBD1 (6 bases). Per the germline V gene, CDR1 is SGHVS and CDR2 is FQNEAQ. Trimming left V 6 bases short and J 5 bases short, with 15 bases between. The CDR3 spans 14 residues. CDR3 loop: CASRLTGSLDTQYF. The CDR3 nucleotides are TGTGCCAGCAGATTGACAGGCTCGTTAGATACGCAGTATTTT.

This chain links TRBV29-1 with TRBJ1-5, with 9 bases lining up with TRBD1. The CDR3 runs 14 residues. Per germline, CDR1 SQVTM and CDR2 ANQGSEA. V lost 5 bases and J lost 5; bases outside the gene matches: 7. CDR3 DNA: TGCAGCGTTTCGGGACAGGGTGGCGATCAGCCCCAGCATTTT. Translation gives CSVSGQGGDQPQHF.

This clone was detected once. The J gene is TRBJ1-2, the V gene TRBV11-1, with 8 bases aligning to TRBD1. The CDR3 runs to 12 residues. The V and J ends lost 5 bases and 8 bases, in that order; junction bases with no gene match: 4. The germline V gene has CDR1 SGHAT and CDR2 FQDESV (reference sequence). This CDR3 is CASSPDRVGYTF. CDR3 coding DNA: TGTGCCAGCAGCCCGGACAGGGTGGGCTACACCTTC. Supplemented by reference TRBV11-1 and TRBJ1-2, the full variable domain reads EAEVAQSPRYKITEKSQAVAFWCDPISGHATLYWYRQILGQGPELLVQFQDESVVDDSQLPKDRFSAERLKGVDSTLKIQPAELGDSAMYLCASSPDRVGYTFGSGTRLTVV.

The rearrangement links TRBV19 to TRBJ2-1; TRBD2 agrees at 7 bases. CDR1 is LNHDA, CDR2 SQIVND, per germline (reference sequence). Trimming removed 4 bases from V and 7 bases from J; junction bases left unmatched: 10. CDR3 size: 15 residues. CDR3 residues: CASSNGLGMVNEQFF. The CDR3 DNA reads TGTGCCAGTAGTAACGGACTAGGAATGGTGAATGAGCAGTTCTTC.

V gene TRBV7-9 combines with J gene TRBJ1-2; D is undetermined. The CDR3 is 12 residues long. Germline values: CDR1 SEHNR, CDR2 FQNEAQ (reference sequence). V lost 2 bases and J 8 bases, leaving 9 bases between the germline ends. CDR3 sequence (DNA): TGTGCCAGCAGCTTATTGACGGAGGGCTACACCTTC. Translation: CASSLLTEGYTF.

A remark on this clone: One end of the junction fails to match germline, which may point to a read error. The chain couples TRBV19 to TRBJ1-2, with D unclear. CDR1 and CDR2 (germline): LNHDA, SQIVND (reference sequence). The CDR3 runs 14 residues. The CDR3 protein is CASRIAGINYGYTF. CDR3 in DNA: TGTGCCAGTAGAATAGCAGGAATTAACTATGGCTACACCTTC. The full variable domain, in which reference TRBV19 and TRBJ1-2 provide the parts outside the CDR3, is DGGITQSPKYLFRKEGQNVTLSCEQNLNHDAMYWYRQDPGQGLRLIYYSQIVNDFQKGDIAEGYSVSREKKESFPLTVTSAQKNPTAFYLCASRIAGINYGYTFGSGTRLTVV.

This sequence joins TRBV11-3 and TRBJ2-3; the match to TRBD2 covers 15 bases. V shed 0 bases, J shed 3 bases, and the junction held 7 bases outside the gene matches. CDR1 SGHNT and CDR2 YENEEA come from the germline V gene. The CDR3 covers 19 residues. Written as DNA, the CDR3 is TGTGCCAGCAGCTTAGATTTGGCGGGACTAGCGGGGGGTACAGATACGCAGTATTTT. It translates to CASSLDLAGLAGGTDTQYF.

The CDR3 loop reads CASSQRAQVYNSPLHF. CDR3 coding DNA: TGCGCCAGCAGTCAACGGGCACAGGTCTATAATTCACCCCTCCACTTT. The chain recombines TRBV23-1 with TRBJ1-6; a weak D match, TRBD1 (5 bases). TRBV23-1 is an ORF, with its function uncertain. V gave up 2 bases and J gave up 3 bases, with 11 bases separating them. CDR3 length: 16 amino acids.

This chain connects TRBV25-1 to TRBJ2-2; tentative D call: TRBD2 (5 bases). The CDR3 runs 15 residues. Germline CDR1 reads MGHDK; CDR2 reads SYGVNS. The V gene lost 5 bases and the J gene lost 3 bases, with 13 bases spanning the gap. The CDR3 DNA is TGTGCCAGCAGTTTACCTAGCACGGACACCGGGGAGCTGTTTTTT. It yields the protein CASSLPSTDTGELFF.

Comment on this clone: This clone may be a read error of a much larger clone one base away. This sequence joins TRBV27 and TRBJ2-1, with 11 bases fitting TRBD2. The germline gives CDR1 MNHEY, CDR2 SMNVEV (reference sequence). V lost 4 bases to trimming and J lost 4 bases; unmatched junction nucleotides: 3. The CDR3 has 15 amino acids. CDR3 loop: CASSSGTSGYNEQFF. The DNA of the CDR3 is TGTGCCAGCAGTTCCGGGACTAGCGGATACAATGAGCAGTTCTTC.

The genes are TRBV7-9 and TRBJ2-3; D possibly corresponds to TRBD1 (6 bases). The CDR3 is 15 amino acids. In germline, CDR1 is SEHNR, CDR2 FQNEAQ (reference sequence). Trimming left V 0 bases short and J 2 bases short, with 9 bases between. Here the CDR3 reads CASSLAGAPTDTQYF. CDR3 bases: TGTGCCAGCAGCTTAGCGGGGGCCCCCACAGATACGCAGTATTTT.

V and J are TRBV12-3 or TRBV12-4 and TRBJ1-3; possible D gene TRBD1, 5 bases. The CDR3 runs 13 residues. V lost 7 bases, J lost 0 bases, and 7 bases lay in between. The chain's CDR3 is CASNRISGNTIYF. The CDR3 nucleotides are TGTGCCAGCAACAGGATCTCTGGAAACACCATATATTTT.

This sequence joins TRBV2 and TRBJ2-7, with 9 bases matching TRBD2. CDR3 size: 15 residues. The germline gives CDR1 SNHLY, CDR2 FYNNEI. Losses at the gene ends were 2 bases for V and 3 bases for J; bases not matched to a gene: 5. The CDR3 DNA reads TGTGCCAGCAGTGAAAAGCGAGCGGGGGGCTACGAGCAGTACTTC. Translation: CASSEKRAGGYEQYF.

The chain is built from TRBV18 and TRBJ2-1; 10 bases map to TRBD2. The CDR3 sequence is 18 residues long. The V and J ends lost 2 bases and 0 bases, in that order; junction bases with no gene match: 7. Germline CDR1 KGHSH, CDR2 LQKENI. CDR3 amino acids: CASSPREGTSASYNEQFF. CDR3 nucleotide sequence: TGTGCCAGCTCACCAAGAGAGGGGACTAGCGCCTCCTACAATGAGCAGTTCTTC.

The chain uses TRBV3-1 (or the pseudogene TRBV3-2) and TRBJ1-1; the D is unclear. V shed 0 bases and J shed 0 bases, with 14 bases lying between them. Germline lookup yields CDR1 LGHDT and CDR2 YNNKEL (reference sequence). The length of the CDR3 is 17 residues. CDR3 DNA: TGTGCCAGCAGCCAAGATGGTGGAGGACCCATGAACACTGAAGCTTTCTTT. This gives the protein CASSQDGGGPMNTEAFF.

As to this clone: The sample has other DNA sequences that encode this CDR3 too. The chain couples TRBV28 to TRBJ1-2; TRBD1 matches at 8 bases. Germline V CDR1 and CDR2: MDHEN, SYDVKM. V shed 6 bases, J shed 3 bases, and the junction held 6 bases outside the gene matches. The CDR3 contains 14 residues. The DNA of the CDR3 is TGTGCCAGCAGCCCCGGGACAGGAGACTATGGCTACACCTTC. It encodes CASSPGTGDYGYTF.

V gene TRBV27 combines with J gene TRBJ2-1; 7 bases are shared with TRBD2. Germline lookup yields CDR1 MNHEY and CDR2 SMNVEV (reference sequence). With V trimmed by 3 bases and J by 7 bases, 21 bases remained unmatched. The CDR3 has 19 residues. The DNA of the CDR3 is TGTGCCAGCAGTTTCCTATGGGGGGGGGATCTTGGGCGGACAAATGAGCAGTTCTTC. Amino acids: CASSFLWGGDLGRTNEQFF.